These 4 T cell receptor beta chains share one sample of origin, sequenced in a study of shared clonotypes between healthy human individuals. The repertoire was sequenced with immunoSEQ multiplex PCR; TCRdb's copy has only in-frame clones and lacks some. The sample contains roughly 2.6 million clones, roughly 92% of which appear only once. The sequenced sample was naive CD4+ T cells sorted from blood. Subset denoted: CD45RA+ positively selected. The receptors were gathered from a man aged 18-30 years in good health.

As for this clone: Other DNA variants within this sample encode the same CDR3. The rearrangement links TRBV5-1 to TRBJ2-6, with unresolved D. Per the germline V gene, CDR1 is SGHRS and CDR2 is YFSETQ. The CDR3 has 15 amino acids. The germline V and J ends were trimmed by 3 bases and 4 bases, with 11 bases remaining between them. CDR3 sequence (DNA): TGCGCCAGCAGCTCGGACGGCTCAGGGGCCAACGTCCTGACTTTC. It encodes CASSSDGSGANVLTF.

CDR3 sequence: CASSSGTGSLYF. The CDR3 DNA is TGTGCCAGCAGCTCCGGGACCGGCTCCTTGTACTTC. The rearrangement uses TRBV11-3 and TRBJ2-7; D assignment may be TRBD1 or TRBD2 (5 bases each). Trimming removed 4 bases from V and 12 bases from J, with 16 bases in between. The CDR3 consists of 12 residues. Per germline, CDR1 SGHNT and CDR2 YENEEA.

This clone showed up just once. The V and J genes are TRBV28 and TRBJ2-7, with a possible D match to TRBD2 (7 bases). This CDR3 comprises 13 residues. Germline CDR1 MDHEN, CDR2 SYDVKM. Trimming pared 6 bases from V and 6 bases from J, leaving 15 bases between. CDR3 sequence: CASSPRGGGEQYF. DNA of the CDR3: TGTGCCAGCAGCCCGAGGGGAGGGGGCGAGCAGTACTTC.

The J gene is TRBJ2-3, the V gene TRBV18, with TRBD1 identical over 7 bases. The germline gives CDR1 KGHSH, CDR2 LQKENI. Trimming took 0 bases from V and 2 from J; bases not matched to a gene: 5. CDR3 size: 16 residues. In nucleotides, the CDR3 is TGTGCCAGCTCACCACCCAGGGACAGCCTCACAGATACGCAGTATTTT. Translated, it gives CASSPPRDSLTDTQYF.